This T cell receptor beta chain was captured in a study of blood T cell repertoires in COVID-19 (dated by TCRdb to 2018 to 2021). As for the study more broadly: The collaborator samples originated in the United States, Italy and Spain and spanned the acute and convalescent phases of COVID-19. The material from the prospective study consisted of cDNA or gDNA derived from T cells, B-cell-depleted T cells, or PBMCs. Nearly every sample came with metadata listing a de-identified subject ID, COVID-19 status, age in years and sex. Samples were obtained from the ongoing ImmuneRACE study (first 160 participants) and from some 1,200 subjects provided by 6 global collaborators. Where HLA class I and class II types were available, the types were taken from metadata supplied by the sample provider, not from assay-based typing. A freely available public database, intended as a resource for researchers studying the immune response to SARS-CoV-2, is where the repertoires were released. Subjects who had been exposed to COVID-19, were actively infected with it, or had recovered from it provided the deeply sampled blood TCRbeta repertoires that made up the dataset.

TCRbeta CDR3 regions were amplified from genomic DNA by means of the immunoSEQ Assay, a bias-controlled multiplex PCR. The original methods were these. The number of nucleated cells in each sample was estimated from the amplification of reference gene primers within the assay. To quantify the absolute abundance of each unique TCRbeta CDR3 rearrangement, sequence reads were collapsed and filtered. For each sample, productive Simpson clonality was calculated by taking the square root of Simpson's diversity index across productive rearrangements. TCRdb holds this immuneACCESS table with in-frame rearrangements only. Some clones are missing; in checked studies, unresolved V genes explain under half, and the rest has no known cause. D and trimming come from the DNA, and the V and J calls and clone size come from that table. For this sample the table gives about 53,000 clones, of which more than 80% were detected only once. 2.5% to 3% of the sample is in the top ten clones.

Study-level results and caveats: Clinical and demographic metadata were provided uncurated, with the amount varying by source and participant.

Whole blood was collected in K2EDTA tubes by collaborating institutions according to the institutions' own protocols. For TCRbeta analysis, collaborators shipped samples as frozen whole blood, isolated PBMCs, or DNA extracted from either of those sample types. A remark on this clone: Its antigen is unknown. Per-base qualities were not stored, and no clone one base away is much larger.

The cysteine opens and the phenylalanine closes a CDR3 of 14 amino acids. Just the 42-base CDR3 DNA is kept, in frame starting at base 1. Cut back by 5 bases and 6 bases, the V and J ends lie 14 bases apart. Based on the germline V gene, the CDR1 and CDR2 sequences are SGHTA and FQGNSA. Sequenced input: peripheral blood. The chain was built from TRBV7-2 and TRBJ2-4; TRBD1 could be the D gene, as 6 bases match. The receptor's source is an elderly man with acute or convalescent COVID-19. The CDR3 here reads CASSRIGQTNIQYF. At the DNA level, the sequence is TGTGCCAGCAGCCGGATCGGACAGACAAACATTCAGTACTTC.